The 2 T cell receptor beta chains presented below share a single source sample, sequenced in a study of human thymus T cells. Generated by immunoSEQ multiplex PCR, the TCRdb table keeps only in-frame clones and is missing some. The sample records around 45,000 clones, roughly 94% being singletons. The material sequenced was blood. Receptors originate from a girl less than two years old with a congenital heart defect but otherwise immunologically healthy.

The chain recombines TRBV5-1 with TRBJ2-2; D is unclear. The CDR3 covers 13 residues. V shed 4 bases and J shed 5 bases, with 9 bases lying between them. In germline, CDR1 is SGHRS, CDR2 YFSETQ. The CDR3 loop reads CASSPRMTGELFF. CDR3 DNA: TGCGCCAGCAGCCCTCGGATGACCGGGGAGCTGTTTTTT.

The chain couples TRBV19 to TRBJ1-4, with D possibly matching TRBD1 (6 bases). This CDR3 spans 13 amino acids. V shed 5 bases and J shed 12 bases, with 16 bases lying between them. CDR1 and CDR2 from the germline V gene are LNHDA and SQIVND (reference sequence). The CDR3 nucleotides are TGTGCCAGTAGTCGACAGGAAACGCGGGAACTGTTTTTT. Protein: CASSRQETRELFF.